A single sample gave rise to the 9 T cell receptor beta chains below, sequenced in a study of blood T cell repertoires in COVID-19. This table comes from immunoSEQ multiplex PCR, and its TCRdb copy is limited to in-frame clones, with some not included. The table shows 75,000 to 80,000 clones, with 70% to 90% occurring only once. Input material: peripheral blood. The source is an older woman with acute or convalescent COVID-19.

The chain is built from TRBV7-8 and TRBJ1-2; D gene ambiguous. The V and J ends lost 4 bases and 4 bases respectively, with 10 bases between them. This CDR3 has 13 amino acids. CDR1 SGHVS and CDR2 FQNEAQ come from the germline V gene. CDR3 DNA: TGTGCCAGCAGCTCCGTTGAGGGCTATGGCTACACCTTC. This translates into CASSSVEGYGYTF.

CDR3 amino acids: CASSIVGQVSGANVLTF. In nucleotides, the CDR3 is TGTGCCAGTAGTATTGTGGGACAGGTCTCTGGGGCCAACGTCCTGACTTTC. The V gene is TRBV19, the J gene TRBJ2-6, with TRBD1 matching 8 bases. The length of the CDR3 is 17 residues. Germline CDR1 reads LNHDA; CDR2 reads SQIVND (reference sequence). V lost 3 bases to trimming and J lost 0 bases; unmatched junction nucleotides: 4.

V gene TRBV24-1 combines with J gene TRBJ1-2, with 7 bases identical to TRBD1. This CDR3 spans 16 amino acids. Trimming took 1 base from V and 8 from J; bases not matched to a gene: 12. Germline assignment: CDR1 KGHDR and CDR2 SFDVKD. DNA for the CDR3: TGTGCCACCAGTGATTTAATAGGCCAGGGGGGACGGGGCTACACCTTC. Translated: CATSDLIGQGGRGYTF.

This clone was counted many times. The V gene is TRBV6-5, the J gene TRBJ1-1, with TRBD1 as a possible D gene (5 bases). CDR1 is MNHEY and CDR2 is SVGAGI in the germline V gene. The V gene lost 7 bases and the J gene lost 2 bases, with 11 bases spanning the gap. The CDR3 is 13 residues long. The CDR3 nucleotides are TGTGCCAGCACTAGGGGTCTCAACACTGAAGCTTTCTTT. Residues: CASTRGLNTEAFF.

This clone was picked up a small number of times. This chain links TRBV19 with TRBJ1-1; no clear D. Deletions cut 8 bases from V and 6 bases from J, with 10 bases between. Germline values: CDR1 LNHDA, CDR2 SQIVND (reference sequence). This CDR3 contains 11 residues. CDR3 loop: CASSVGAEAFF. For the CDR3, the DNA is TGTGCCAGTTCGGTGGGCGCTGAAGCTTTCTTT.

V usage is TRBV7-8 and J usage is TRBJ2-2, with a tentative D call TRBD2 (5 bases). Germline CDR1 is SGHVS and CDR2 is FQNEAQ. V was trimmed by 5 bases and J by 7 bases, leaving 14 bases between them. The CDR3 has 14 residues. The CDR3: CASSPSGEGGELFF. The CDR3 DNA reads TGTGCCAGCAGCCCGTCCGGAGAGGGCGGGGAGCTGTTTTTT.

V gene TRBV5-1 combines with J gene TRBJ2-5, with 8 bases lining up with TRBD2. Looked up from germline, CDR1 is SGHRS and CDR2 is YFSETQ. V lost 5 bases, J lost 1 base, and 7 bases stayed unmatched. This CDR3 has 15 amino acids. The CDR3 DNA follows: TGCGCCAGCAGGGTGATAGCGGGGACCCAAGAGACCCAGTACTTC. Translated: CASRVIAGTQETQYF.

Here the CDR3 reads CASSYSRGRGTDTQYF. The CDR3 DNA is TGTGCCAGCAGTTACTCTAGGGGGCGAGGCACAGATACGCAGTATTTT. The rearrangement joins TRBV6-5 to TRBJ2-3; TRBD1 agrees at 7 bases. This CDR3 region has 16 residues. CDR1 is MNHEY, CDR2 SVGAGI, per germline. V lost 0 bases to trimming and J lost 1 base; unmatched junction nucleotides: 4.

This chain connects TRBV4-1 to TRBJ1-2; D perhaps matches TRBD1 (5 bases). Between the trimmed V and J ends, which lost 0 bases and 5 bases, there was a span of 10 bases. Germline CDR1 and CDR2: MGHRA and YSYEKL. This CDR3 spans 14 amino acids. Here the CDR3 reads CASSQDIGGYGYTF. In nucleotides, the CDR3 is TGCGCCAGCAGCCAAGATATTGGGGGGTATGGCTACACCTTC.